This T cell receptor (beta chain) was retrieved from a study of CD8+ T cells in alopecia areata. Study-level background: Dosing with tofacitinib proceeded for 6 to 18 months, followed by 6 months off drug. Whole-study findings and limits: Normal-skin resident alphabeta T cells also appear among scalp sample sequences.

cDNA serving as the sequencing template came from extracted, reverse transcribed RNA. Sequencing was performed with immunoSEQ multiplex PCR; in TCRdb, only in-frame clones are kept and a portion is missing. Of roughly 20,000 clones listed, about 70% were seen once; the top ten hold around 5.6%. The germline gives CDR1 MNHEY, CDR2 SMNVEV (reference sequence). After removal of 6 bases from V and 6 bases from J, the junction contained 13 bases not matched to a gene. This CDR3 has 16 amino acids. Sampling of alopecia areata patients yielded lesional scalp punch biopsies as well as peripheral blood. Judged by abundance, this clone is medium-sized. Its antigen remains unknown.

This sequence originates from a human donor with alopecia areata. The material was skin, obtained at week 0. The chain combines TRBV27 with TRBJ2-1; 8 bases are a match to TRBD2. CDR3 loop: CASRASGYSSGNEQFF. The DNA of the CDR3 is TGTGCCAGCAGGGCTAGCGGGTATAGTTCGGGCAATGAGCAGTTCTTC.